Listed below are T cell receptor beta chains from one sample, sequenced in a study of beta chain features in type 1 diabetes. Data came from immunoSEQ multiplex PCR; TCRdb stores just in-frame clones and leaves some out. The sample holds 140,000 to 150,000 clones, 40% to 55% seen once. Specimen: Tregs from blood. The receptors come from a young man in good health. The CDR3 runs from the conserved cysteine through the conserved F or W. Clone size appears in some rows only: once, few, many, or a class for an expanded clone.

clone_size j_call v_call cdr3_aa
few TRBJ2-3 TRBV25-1 CASTSSVSSTDTQYF
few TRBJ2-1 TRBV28 CASRLYNEQFF
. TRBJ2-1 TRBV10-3 CAISGAGAGSYNEQFF
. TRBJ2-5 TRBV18 CASSPQGQVETQYF
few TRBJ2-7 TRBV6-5 CASSYNRGISYEQYF
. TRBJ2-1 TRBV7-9 CASSLGLAGVGEQFF
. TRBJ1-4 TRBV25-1 CASSARPGQGEEKLFF
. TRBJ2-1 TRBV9 CASSVGSGGRNEQFF
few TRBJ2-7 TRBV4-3 CASSQGGTYEQYF
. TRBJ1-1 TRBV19 CASSITGGRTEAFF
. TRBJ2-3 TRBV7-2 CASSPQQASLTDTQYF
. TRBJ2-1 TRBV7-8 CASSLPSRMNEQFF
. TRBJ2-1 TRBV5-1 CASGLTGQSQFF
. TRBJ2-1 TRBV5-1 CASSVRGEQFF
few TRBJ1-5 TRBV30 CAWSVWGRIQPQHF
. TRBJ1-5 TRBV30 CAWSVSQQDHYSNQPQHF
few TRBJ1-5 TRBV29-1 CSVYPDRGNSNQPQHF
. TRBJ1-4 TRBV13 CASSFQGGAGYEKLFF
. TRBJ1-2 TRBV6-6 CASRVRGGGSGGYTF
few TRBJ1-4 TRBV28 CASSFWAQGASEKLFF
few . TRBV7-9 CASSNQRERYEQYF
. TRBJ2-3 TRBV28 CALSGGGEDTQYF
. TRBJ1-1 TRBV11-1 CASSSRMMNTEAFF
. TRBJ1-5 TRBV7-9 CASSSTGRAQHF
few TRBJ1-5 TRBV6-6 CASSYGQGQPQHF
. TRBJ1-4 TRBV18 CASSPPAEKLFF
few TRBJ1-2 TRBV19 CASSARTAGYTF
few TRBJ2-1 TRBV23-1 CASTTKDNAAPTEQFF